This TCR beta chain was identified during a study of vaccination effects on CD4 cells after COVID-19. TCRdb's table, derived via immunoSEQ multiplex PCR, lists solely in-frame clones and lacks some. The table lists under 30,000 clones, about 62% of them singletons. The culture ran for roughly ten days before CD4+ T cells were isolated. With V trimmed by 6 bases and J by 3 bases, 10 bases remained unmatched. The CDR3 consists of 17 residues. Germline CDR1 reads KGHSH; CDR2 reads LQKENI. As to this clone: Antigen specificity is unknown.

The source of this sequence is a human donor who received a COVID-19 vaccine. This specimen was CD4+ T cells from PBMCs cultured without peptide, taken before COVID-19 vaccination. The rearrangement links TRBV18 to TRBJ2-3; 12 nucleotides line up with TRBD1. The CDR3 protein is CASSSIRDRGPTDTQYF. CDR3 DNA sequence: TGTGCCAGCTCGTCAATCCGGGACAGGGGGCCGACAGATACGCAGTATTTT.